This T cell receptor (beta chain) was captured by sequencing in a study of PD-L1 blockade in urothelial cancer. Study results and caveats: In blood sampled pretreatment, TCR clonality below the median predicted better survival.

With respect to this clone: Its antigen is not identified.

Trimming at V came to 4 bases and at J to 4 bases, leaving 6 bases not matched to a gene. The CDR3 sequence is 16 residues long. The germline V gene has CDR1 SGHRS and CDR2 YFSETQ. Assay used: immunoSEQ multiplex PCR; TCRdb lists only in-frame clones, some missing. The sample shows tens of thousands of clones, approximately 86% of them seen only once. Specimen: PBMCs, collected around atezolizumab (anti-PD-L1) treatment. This chain uses TRBV5-1 with TRBJ2-3; 13 bases agree with TRBD2. The receptor was isolated from a man aged 50 or older with urothelial cancer. The DNA of the CDR3 is TGCGCCAGCAGCCCCGGACTAGCGGGAGCACCAGATACGCAGTATTTT. Residues: CASSPGLAGAPDTQYF.